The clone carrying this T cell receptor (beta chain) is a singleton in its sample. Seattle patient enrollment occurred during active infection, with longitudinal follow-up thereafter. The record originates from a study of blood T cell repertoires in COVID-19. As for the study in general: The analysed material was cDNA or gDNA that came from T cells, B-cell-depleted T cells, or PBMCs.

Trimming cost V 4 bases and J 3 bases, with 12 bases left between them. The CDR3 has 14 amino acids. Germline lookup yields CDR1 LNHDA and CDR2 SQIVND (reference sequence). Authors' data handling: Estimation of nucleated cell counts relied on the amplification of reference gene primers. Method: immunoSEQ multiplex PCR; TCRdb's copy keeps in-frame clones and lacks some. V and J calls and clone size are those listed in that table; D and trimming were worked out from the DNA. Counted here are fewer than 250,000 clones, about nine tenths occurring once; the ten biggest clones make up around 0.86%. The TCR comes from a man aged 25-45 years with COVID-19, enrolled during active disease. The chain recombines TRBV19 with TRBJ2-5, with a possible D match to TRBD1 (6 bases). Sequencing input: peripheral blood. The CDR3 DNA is TGTGCCAGTAGTACGACAGGCTGGAAAGAGACCCAGTACTTC. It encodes CASSTTGWKETQYF.